The clone carrying this T cell receptor (beta chain) was recorded once. Antigen unknown. The germline CDR1 and CDR2 sequences are LNHNV and YYDKDF (reference sequence). V trimming: 3 bases; J trimming: 7 bases; junction bases outside the gene matches: 14. This CDR3 region has 18 residues. The repertoire was sequenced with immunoSEQ multiplex PCR; TCRdb's copy has only in-frame clones and lacks some. This sample yields 9,000 to 13,000 clones, of which over 65% are seen a single time; roughly 40% belongs to the top ten. The data are from a study of somatic mutations in cytotoxic T cells in rheumatoid arthritis. Points from the study as a whole: Patients with a largest CD8+ clone exceeding 20% of CD8+ cells numbered 8 of 65. The CD8+ clonality of rheumatoid arthritis patients increased with age, whereas that of healthy controls did not.

Sequenced sample: CD8+ T cells sorted from blood. The chain is built from TRBV15 and TRBJ2-1, with TRBD2 matching 11 bases. The TCR was taken from a man aged 60 to 69 in good health. The CDR3 region has the DNA TGTGCCACCAGCAGTACTTCCCTTGTAGCGGGAGGGAGGAATGAGCAGTTCTTC. It yields the protein CATSSTSLVAGGRNEQFF.